The clone carrying this T cell receptor beta chain turned up a few times. Its antigen is undetermined. The V end lost 1 base, the J end lost 6 bases, and 12 bases lay between the germline ends. There are 14 residues in the CDR3. This record belongs to a study of blood T cells in healthy people across ages. The study's findings and limits: Higher naive T cell percentage went strongly together with higher TCR beta diversity. Long-lived and aged donors differed, with more naive CD4+ cells and higher diversity in the long-lived.

Then a second PCR, running about 7 to 11 cycles, was carried out with a sample-barcoded 5' primer and a J-beta primer mix. With 12 random nucleotides, a template-switch adaptor tagged each individual cDNA molecule. TCRdb reanalysed the 5' RACE reads using MiXCR and keeps one entry per CDR3 protein. This sample has 650,000 to 1,000,000 distinct CDR3 sequences, with approximately 35% found just once. The TCR comes from a young man in good health. Sequenced: blood. The V and J genes are TRBV12-3 or TRBV12-4 and TRBJ1-2; D gene unclear. This CDR3 reads CASSLGGSGDGYTF. CDR3 DNA: TGTGCCAGCAGTTTAGGGGGATCAGGTGATGGCTACACCTTC.